The clone carrying this TCR beta chain came up once. Its antigen remains unidentified. Libraries were prepared by immunoSEQ multiplex PCR; TCRdb keeps only in-frame clonotypes and omits some of them. Of 150,000 to 200,000 clones listed, approximately 90% are singletons. The sample belongs to a study of lymphopenia after photon versus proton radiotherapy. Study results and caveats: After lymphocyte nadir, photon-treated repertoires showed oligoclonal expansion, especially CD8+ Temra. Only patients who died were analyzed for survival; proton advantage is unproven. Larger post-nadir TCR diversity loss correlated inversely with survival in deceased patients. Photon-treated patients lost naive T cells and TCR diversity; proton-treated stayed stable.

This TCR was sampled from a man aged 50 or older with gastric cancer. Source: peripheral blood, taken from a patient treated with photon-based radiotherapy.

CDR3 sequence (DNA): TGTGCCAGCAGCGAGGAAGCGGGAGTTTACTACGAGCAGTACTTC. Translation: CASSEEAGVYYEQYF. This chain links TRBV11-2 with TRBJ2-7; TRBD2 aligns across 8 bases. This CDR3 has 15 amino acids. The V gene end was trimmed by 5 bases and the J gene end by 3 bases; junction bases not matched to a gene: 9. Germline loops: CDR1 SGHAT, CDR2 FQNNGV.